One and the same sample provided the 30 T cell receptor beta chains below, sequenced in a study of blood T cell repertoires in COVID-19. Assay: immunoSEQ multiplex PCR; the TCRdb copy retains only in-frame clones and omits some. This table holds 200,000 to 250,000 clones, more than 70% found once. The sample consisted of peripheral blood. The receptors were sampled from a man aged 45-65 years with active or convalescent COVID-19.

For this clone: Different DNA sequences within this sample yield the same CDR3. This chain connects TRBV5-1 to TRBJ2-7; the D gene is possibly TRBD2 (6 bases). Germline lookup yields CDR1 SGHRS and CDR2 YFSETQ. Trimming took 0 bases from V and 4 from J, leaving 11 bases between them. The CDR3 has 14 amino acids. The CDR3 DNA is TGCGCCAGCAGCTTGGCCGGCGGGGCGTACGAGCAGTACTTC. Residues: CASSLAGGAYEQYF.

The chain employs TRBV28 and TRBJ1-5; D gene uncertain. Germline V CDR1 and CDR2: MDHEN, SYDVKM. The CDR3 contains 12 residues. V was shortened by 7 bases and J by 7 bases, with 11 bases between the two germline ends. CDR3: CASTSPPQPQHF. Here the CDR3 DNA reads TGTGCCAGCACCTCTCCCCCCCAGCCCCAGCATTTT.

V usage is TRBV3-1 (or the pseudogene TRBV3-2) and J usage is TRBJ2-1, with TRBD1 matching 7 bases. The V gene end was trimmed by 7 bases and the J gene end by 4 bases; junction bases not matched to a gene: 10. CDR3 size: 15 residues. CDR1 is LGHDT and CDR2 is YNNKEL in the germline V gene (reference sequence). The CDR3 region has the DNA TGTGCCAGCAACAGACAGGGATCGTCATACAATGAGCAGTTCTTC. It translates to CASNRQGSSYNEQFF.

The chain is built from TRBV10-3 and TRBJ2-1; 10 bases are shared with TRBD1. J gave up 9 bases and V 0 bases, and 17 bases lay outside the gene matches. The CDR3 consists of 19 residues. Germline CDR1 reads ENHRY; CDR2 reads SYGVKD. The CDR3 region has the DNA TGTGCCATCAGTGAGTCGATCATCTTGCCGGGACAGGGGACTGGTGAGCAGTTCTTC. It specifies CAISESIILPGQGTGEQFF.

The rearrangement joins TRBV30 to TRBJ1-2; possibly TRBD1 for D (6 bases). V lost 2 bases and J 0 bases, leaving 28 bases between the germline ends. Germline CDR1 reads GTSNPN; CDR2 reads SVGIG (reference sequence). The CDR3 length is 20 residues. CDR3 amino acids: CAWSSGIWGRKNRANYGYTF. For the CDR3, the DNA is TGTGCCTGGAGTTCCGGGATATGGGGGCGAAAAAATCGGGCTAACTATGGCTACACCTTC.

The rearrangement joins TRBV7-2 to TRBJ1-4, with 7 bases lining up with TRBD1. CDR3 length: 15 amino acids. Germline CDR1 SGHTA, CDR2 FQGNSA. With 1 base clipped from V and 6 bases from J, the junction kept 5 bases outside the gene matches. The CDR3 region is CASSLGTGVDEKLFF. The CDR3 region has the DNA TGTGCCAGCAGCTTAGGGACAGGTGTGGATGAAAAACTGTTTTTT.

This chain joins TRBV3-1 (or the pseudogene TRBV3-2) and TRBJ2-5, with D possibly TRBD2 on 5 matching bases. With 0 bases removed from V and 4 bases from J, the gap between germline ends came to 15 bases. CDR1 and CDR2 from the germline V gene are LGHDT and YNNKEL (reference sequence). CDR3 size: 16 residues. The CDR3 loop reads CASSQESEAVRETQYF. In DNA, the CDR3 is TGTGCCAGCAGCCAAGAATCTGAAGCGGTGAGAGAGACCCAGTACTTC.

V usage is TRBV4-1 and J usage is TRBJ2-1; 12 nucleotides align to TRBD2. The germline V gene encodes CDR1 MGHRA and CDR2 YSYEKL. Trimming cost V 0 bases and J 3 bases; bases outside gene matches: 6. CDR3 length: 18 residues. The CDR3 nucleotides read TGCGCCAGCAGCCAAGATTGGACTAGCGGGGCCTTCTACAATGAGCAGTTCTTC. Translated: CASSQDWTSGAFYNEQFF.

This chain uses TRBV4-3 with TRBJ1-1, with a weak D call TRBD1 (6 bases). The germline V gene encodes CDR1 LGHNA and CDR2 YSLEER. Deletions cut 0 bases from V and 3 bases from J, with 8 bases between. The CDR3 runs 14 residues. CDR3 region: CASSQDRQDTEAFF. The DNA for the CDR3 is TGCGCCAGCAGCCAAGATAGACAGGACACTGAAGCTTTCTTT.

The genes are TRBV6-5 and TRBJ1-2; maybe TRBD1 (5 bases). Germline CDR1 reads MNHEY; CDR2 reads SVGAGI. Trimming took 0 bases from V and 8 from J, leaving 13 bases between them. This CDR3 has 14 amino acids. The CDR3 bases are TGTGCCAGCAGTTACTCGAGGACATTAAACGGCTACACCTTC. Translation: CASSYSRTLNGYTF.

The chain uses TRBV25-1 and TRBJ2-7; D possibly corresponds to TRBD2 (5 bases). The CDR3 sequence is 13 residues long. Germline V gene lookup returns CDR1 MGHDK and CDR2 SYGVNS. V lost 2 bases and J lost 3, with 8 bases in between. CDR3 region: CASSEVGGYEQYF. CDR3 DNA sequence: TGTGCCAGCAGTGAAGTTGGAGGCTACGAGCAGTACTTC.

The CDR3 region is CASSLRTSGGAGTQYF. The DNA of the CDR3 is TGTGCCAGCAGCTTAAGGACTAGCGGGGGGGCCGGTACGCAGTATTTT. The chain joins TRBV7-2 to TRBJ2-3; 15 bases are shared with TRBD2. The ends lost 2 bases at V and 8 bases at J; junction bases unmatched: 5. The germline V gene encodes CDR1 SGHTA and CDR2 FQGNSA. CDR3 length: 16 residues.

This clone was detected only once. CDR3 residues: CASRKRGSGPLLHEQFF. The CDR3 DNA is TGTGCCAGTAGGAAGAGGGGTAGCGGGCCCTTGCTACATGAGCAGTTCTTC. The chain has TRBV19 and TRBJ2-1; 7 bases are a match to TRBD2. This CDR3 has 17 amino acids. V gave up 6 bases and J gave up 8 bases; unmatched junction bases: 19. CDR1 LNHDA and CDR2 SQIVND come from the germline V gene (reference sequence).

The chain recombines TRBV27 with TRBJ2-7; 8 bases match TRBD1. CDR3 size: 14 residues. Trimming took 2 bases from V and 4 from J; bases not matched to a gene: 4. Germline-derived CDR1 and CDR2 are MNHEY and SMNVEV (reference sequence). As DNA, the CDR3 is TGTGCCAGCAGTTTAAGACAGGGGTCATACGAGCAGTACTTC. Translated, it gives CASSLRQGSYEQYF.

The chain uses TRBV9 and TRBJ1-2; D possibly corresponds to TRBD1 (6 bases). Between the trimmed V and J ends, which lost 3 bases and 2 bases, there was a span of 17 bases. The CDR3 runs 16 residues. CDR1 is SGDLS, CDR2 YYNGEE, per germline. CDR3 in DNA: TGTGCCAGCAGCGCCCTCTTGGGGGGGGCGAACTATGGCTACACCTTC. Translation: CASSALLGGANYGYTF. Complete variable domain (other parts from reference TRBV9 and TRBJ1-2): DSGVTQTPKHLITATGQRVTLRCSPRSGDLSVYWYQQSLDQGLQFLIQYYNGEERAKGNILERFSAQQFPDLHSELNLSSLELGDSALYFCASSALLGGANYGYTFGSGTRLTVV.

This clone was counted a few times. This chain joins TRBV28 and TRBJ1-6; TRBD1 aligns across 7 bases. J was trimmed by 5 bases and V by 7 bases; bases with no gene match: 23. The CDR3 extends over 20 amino acids. CDR1 and CDR2 from the germline V gene are MDHEN and SYDVKM. Written as DNA, the CDR3 is TGTGCCAGCACAAGCCCGATTTCCCTCGACAGGGATCTAAATAATTCACCCCTCCACTTT. Translated: CASTSPISLDRDLNNSPLHF.

The chain links TRBV5-5 to TRBJ2-7, with TRBD2 as a possible D gene (6 bases). This CDR3 contains 14 residues. Germline CDR1 SGHKS, CDR2 YYEKEE (reference sequence). V gave up 7 bases and J gave up 0 bases, with 14 bases separating them. CDR3 loop: CASGGDPSSYEQYF. The CDR3 DNA sequence: TGTGCCAGCGGCGGGGACCCAAGCTCCTACGAGCAGTACTTC.

This chain connects TRBV5-6 to TRBJ2-1, with D possibly being TRBD1 (7 bases). CDR3 length: 14 residues. Trimming took 7 bases from V and 8 from J, leaving 19 bases between them. Germline loops: CDR1 SGHDT, CDR2 YYEEEE. This chain's CDR3 is CASRAQGERDEQFF. CDR3 coding DNA: TGTGCCAGCCGAGCCCAGGGGGAGCGGGATGAGCAGTTCTTC.

This sequence joins TRBV28 and TRBJ1-3; TRBD1 matches at 7 bases. Germline-derived CDR1 and CDR2 are MDHEN and SYDVKM. This CDR3 is 15 amino acids long. Germline trimming cut 4 bases from V and 4 bases from J; bases unmatched to any gene: 7. The CDR3 DNA reads as TGTGCCAGCAGTTCCGCCCCGGGACAGGGAAACACCATATATTTT. It specifies CASSSAPGQGNTIYF. The full variable domain, its missing parts supplied by reference TRBV28 and TRBJ1-3, is DVKVTQSSRYLVKRTGEKVFLECVQDMDHENMFWYRQDPGLGLRLIYFSYDVKMKEKGDIPEGYSVSREKKERFSLILESASTNQTSMYLCASSSAPGQGNTIYFGEGSWLTVV.

The chain has TRBV19 and TRBJ1-6; 7 nucleotides align to TRBD1. Trimming removed 6 bases from V and 0 bases from J; junction bases left unmatched: 14. CDR1 and CDR2 from the germline V gene are LNHDA and SQIVND (reference sequence). The CDR3 runs to 19 residues. CDR3 sequence reads: CASSLPGQTTSSYNSPLHF. The CDR3 nucleotides read TGTGCCAGTAGCCTCCCGGGACAGACGACGAGCTCCTATAATTCACCCCTCCACTTT.

The chain's CDR3 is CASSQGTGGGYEQYF. The CDR3 region has the DNA TGTGCCAGCAGCCAAGGGACAGGGGGCGGGTACGAGCAGTACTTC. This chain links TRBV3-1 (or the pseudogene TRBV3-2) with TRBJ2-7; 11 positions match TRBD1. The CDR3 sequence is 15 residues long. Trimming cost V 1 base and J 4 bases; bases outside gene matches: 3. The germline CDR1 and CDR2 sequences are LGHDT and YNNKEL (reference sequence).

Of note for this clone: At the DNA level, this CDR3 is encoded by other sequences in the same sample as well. The gene calls are TRBV6-1 and TRBJ1-5, with TRBD1 as a possible D gene (6 bases). The CDR3 has 13 residues. Trimming took off 1 base at V and 7 bases at J, with 8 bases between the two ends. From germline, CDR1 is MNHNS and CDR2 SASEGT. Written as DNA, the CDR3 is TGTGCCAGCAGTGAAGGGGGGGGCCAGCCCCAGCATTTT. Translated, it gives CASSEGGGQPQHF.

The CDR3 DNA reads TGTGCCAGCAGTTTCAGGCAAAACTATGGCTACACCTTC. Residues: CASSFRQNYGYTF. V usage is TRBV27 and J usage is TRBJ1-2; no clear D gene. The CDR3 extends over 13 amino acids. Germline assignment: CDR1 MNHEY and CDR2 SMNVEV (reference sequence). V was clipped by 3 bases and J by 2 bases, with 7 bases between them.

The chain is built from TRBV19 and TRBJ1-3; D remains unclear. The V gene's germline CDR1 is LNHDA and CDR2 SQIVND (reference sequence). This CDR3 is built from 17 residues. V was pared by 3 bases and J by 0 bases, with 15 bases between. CDR3 in amino acids: CASSIPPPSFSGNTIYF. In nucleotides, the CDR3 is TGTGCCAGTAGTATCCCCCCTCCCTCCTTCTCTGGAAACACCATATATTTT.

V gene TRBV10-3 combines with J gene TRBJ1-1, with 7 bases that match TRBD1. V trimming: 4 bases; J trimming: 5 bases; junction bases outside the gene matches: 22. This CDR3 has 19 residues. Per the germline V gene, CDR1 is ENHRY and CDR2 is SYGVKD. CDR3 DNA: TGTGCCATCAGTGGGGGTTTAAGAAGGGAGGCTCCGGGACAGACTGAAGCTTTCTTT. Protein: CAISGGLRREAPGQTEAFF.

The chain recombines TRBV27 with TRBJ2-3, with D possibly being TRBD1 (7 bases). V gave up 4 bases and J gave up 10 bases, with 21 bases separating them. Germline CDR1 reads MNHEY; CDR2 reads SMNVEV (reference sequence). The CDR3 runs 15 residues. CDR3 region: CASSSRQGGTVAQYF. The CDR3 region has the DNA TGTGCCAGCAGTTCCCGACAGGGAGGTACGGTGGCGCAGTATTTT.

The chain links TRBV28 to TRBJ2-7, with a weak D call TRBD1 (8 bases). Trimming took off 3 bases at V and 4 bases at J, with 13 bases between the two ends. The germline CDR1 and CDR2 sequences are MDHEN and SYDVKM. This CDR3 is 14 amino acids long. CDR3 sequence reads: CASSFGQGGYEQYF. The CDR3 DNA follows: TGTGCCAGCAGTTTTGGACAGGGAGGGTACGAGCAGTACTTC.

The V and J genes are TRBV24-1 and TRBJ2-2; TRBD2 aligns across 16 bases. This CDR3 has 18 amino acids. The germline CDR1 and CDR2 sequences are KGHDR and SFDVKD. With 9 bases clipped from V and 5 bases from J, the junction kept 11 bases outside the gene matches. The CDR3 region has the DNA TGTGCCACCCAAGCGGGACTAGCGGGGGGGGATCGGACCGGGGAGCTGTTTTTT. This sequence encodes CATQAGLAGGDRTGELFF.

The chain recombines TRBV5-1 with TRBJ1-4; D unresolved. Germline V gene lookup returns CDR1 SGHRS and CDR2 YFSETQ. The CDR3 length is 13 residues. V lost 0 bases and J 5 bases, leaving 5 bases between the germline ends. CDR3 nucleotide sequence: TGCGCCAGCAGCTTGGGCGGAAATGAAAAACTGTTTTTT. Residues: CASSLGGNEKLFF.

This chain connects TRBV7-9 to TRBJ1-6, with 7 bases lining up with TRBD1. The junction had 9 bases not matched to a gene; V was cut back by 4 bases and J by 0 bases. This CDR3 region has 18 residues. Germline V gene lookup returns CDR1 SEHNR and CDR2 FQNEAQ (reference sequence). Here the CDR3 DNA reads TGTGCCAGCAGCTCCGTAGGCAGGGGGAGCTCCTATAATTCACCCCTCCACTTT. Translating gives CASSSVGRGSSYNSPLHF.